The source of this T cell receptor beta chain is a study of B cell selection in AIRE deficiency. Broader study findings: Approximately 31% of healthy-shared Treg sequences were found among patient Tconv cells. Healthy donors alone shared roughly 32% of 3,300 or so Treg sequences; patients alone nearly 9.5%. CDR3s were shorter in shared Treg sequences, reflecting few non-templated nucleotide insertions. With only TCRbeta sequenced, around a third of shared healthy Treg sequences overlapped Tconv.

As for this clone: The antigen is unknown.

CDR3 size: 14 residues. The germline gives CDR1 SGHAT, CDR2 FQNNGV. CD4+CD127+ cells were sorted as the conventional CD4 T cells. Clones were read by immunoSEQ multiplex PCR, and TCRdb kept only the in-frame ones, dropping some. Of fewer than 30,000 clones listed, about 96% are singletons. The genes are TRBV11-2 and TRBJ2-5; D is perhaps TRBD1 (6 bases). The assigned J gene may be wrong: the sequence end matches TRBJ2-7 better. The source of this sequence is a human donor in good health. Material for sequencing was CD4+CD127+ conventional T cells sorted from PBMCs. The CDR3 is CASSFDRSSYEQYF. The CDR3 region has the DNA TGTGCCAGCAGCTTCGACAGGTCCTCCTACGAGCAGTACTTC.